The entry below describes one T cell receptor beta chain. Its antigen is not known. Trimming shortened V by 3 bases and J by 8 bases, and 14 bases separated the two germline ends. Germline assignment: CDR1 SNHLY and CDR2 FYNNEI. The CDR3 has 14 residues. Sequenced by immunoSEQ multiplex PCR; TCRdb stores in-frame clones only, minus some. The sample lists fewer than 300,000 clones, more than 85% occurring once. The source of the sample is a study of T cell responses to AZD1222 COVID-19 vaccine. Study outcomes and limitations: Just a handful of AZD1222 recipients were seropositive at baseline. Clonal diversity was possibly underestimated, and white British individuals and females predominated among donors. Across the whole spike, CD4 TCRs peaked at regions 160-218 and 743-854. Nearly half of unique spike-specific TCRs reportedly avoided B.1.351 and B.1.1.7 mutated regions.

The rearrangement joins TRBV2 to TRBJ2-1; D might be TRBD2 (6 bases). Sequencing used peripheral blood, obtained on day 0 of AZD1222 vaccination. The clonotype was recovered from an adult in good health. The DNA of the CDR3 is TGTGCCAGCAGTGATAGTCGGGGCGGGGATGAGCAGTTCTTC. Amino acids: CASSDSRGGDEQFF.